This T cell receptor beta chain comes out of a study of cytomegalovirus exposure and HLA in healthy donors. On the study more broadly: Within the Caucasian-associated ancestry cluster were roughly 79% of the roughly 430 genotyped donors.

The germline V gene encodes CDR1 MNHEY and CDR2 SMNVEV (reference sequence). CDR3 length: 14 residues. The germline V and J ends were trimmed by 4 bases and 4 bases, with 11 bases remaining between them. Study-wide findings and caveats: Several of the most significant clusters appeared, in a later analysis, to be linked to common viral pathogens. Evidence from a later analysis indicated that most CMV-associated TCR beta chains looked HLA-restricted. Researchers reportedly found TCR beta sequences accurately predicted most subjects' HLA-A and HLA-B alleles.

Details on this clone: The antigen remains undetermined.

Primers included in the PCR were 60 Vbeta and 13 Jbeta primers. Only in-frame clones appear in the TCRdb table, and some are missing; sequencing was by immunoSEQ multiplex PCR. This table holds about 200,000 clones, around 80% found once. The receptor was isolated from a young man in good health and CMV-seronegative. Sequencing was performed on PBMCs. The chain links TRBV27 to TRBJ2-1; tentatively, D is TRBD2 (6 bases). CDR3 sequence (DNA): TGTGCCAGCAGTTCGGGAGAGTCGTACAATGAGCAGTTCTTC. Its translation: CASSSGESYNEQFF.